These 8 T cell receptor beta chains were all obtained from the same sample, sequenced in a study of T cell repertoires in cytomegalovirus infection (dated by TCRdb to about 2019). The treatment or condition label of this sample denotes: in vitro stimulation with specific CMV peptide epitopes to enrich CMV-specific T cells. TCRdb lists the instrument as Illumina HiSeq 1500. TCRdb passed the public sequencing reads through fastp at Q25 and MiXCR, retaining productive beta sequences. Each CDR3 protein gets just one entry, which takes the most common genes and DNA from the rows behind it. For this sample there are hundreds of thousands of distinct CDR3 sequences; about two fifths appear just once. Approximately 40% of the sample comes from the top ten. For these TCRs, the target antigens are not known. The sequencing here drew on cultured PBMCs, taken from culture after CMV antigen stimulation. The source is a human donor in good health (CMV status not recorded). Some clones in this sample may be carry-over from other donors' samples.

The chain has TRBV2 and TRBJ2-1, with D perhaps matching TRBD2 (6 bases). The CDR3 totals 14 residues. Germline values: CDR1 SNHLY, CDR2 FYNNEI. V was pared by 3 bases and J by 14 bases, with 20 bases between. CDR3 DNA: TGTGCCAGCAGTGAGCGGGAATCCACTAGGGGCAAGTTCTTC. Protein product: CASSERESTRGKFF. Combining the CDR3 with reference TRBV2 and TRBJ2-1 gives the whole variable domain EPEVTQTPSHQVTQMGQEVILRCVPISNHLYFYWYRQILGQKVEFLVSFYNNEISEKSEIFDDQFSVERPDGSNFTLKIRSTKLEDSAMYFCASSERESTRGKFFGPGTRLTVL.

This chain links TRBV5-1 with TRBJ2-5, with TRBD1 matching 8 bases. Germline V gene data show CDR1 as SGHRS and CDR2 as YFSETQ. The V gene end was trimmed by 6 bases and the J gene end by 5 bases; junction bases not matched to a gene: 18. There are 17 residues in the CDR3. The CDR3 here is CASKRGPSGTGGETQYF. CDR3 nucleotide sequence: TGCGCCAGCAAGAGGGGCCCGTCCGGGACAGGAGGGGAGACCCAGTACTTC.

The rearrangement links TRBV7-4 to TRBJ1-3; D gene ambiguous. Between the trimmed V and J ends, which lost 7 bases and 0 bases, there was a span of 16 bases. The CDR3 has 16 amino acids. In germline, CDR1 is SGHVT, CDR2 SQSDAQ. CDR3 coding DNA: TGTGCCAGCATGGCCCACCCAGGCCACTCTGGAAACACCATATATTTT. Translated, it gives CASMAHPGHSGNTIYF.

The chain combines TRBV30 with TRBJ1-1, with D possibly TRBD1 on 6 matching bases. Trimming took 3 bases from V and 1 from J, leaving 9 bases between them. The CDR3 is 13 amino acids. Looked up from germline, CDR1 is GTSNPN and CDR2 is SVGIG (reference sequence). CDR3 amino acids: CAWRLQGNTEAFF. In DNA form, the CDR3 reads TGTGCCTGGAGGTTACAGGGGAACACTGAAGCTTTCTTT.

V gene TRBV12-3 or TRBV12-4 combines with J gene TRBJ1-1; D ambiguous. V was shortened by 5 bases and J by 1 base, with 11 bases between the two germline ends. The CDR3 runs to 14 residues. The CDR3 loop is CASSPHPRNTEAFF. The CDR3 region has the DNA TGTGCCAGCAGTCCACACCCAAGGAACACTGAAGCTTTCTTT.

The chain has TRBV19 and TRBJ1-5, with unresolved D. Germline V CDR1 and CDR2: LNHDA, SQIVND (reference sequence). Trimming took off 6 bases at V and 7 bases at J, with 16 bases between the two ends. The CDR3 has 14 residues. In DNA, the CDR3 is TGTGCCAGTAGCCCAAGAGGGCCTTACCAGCCCCAGCATTTT. Protein product: CASSPRGPYQPQHF.

The chain has TRBV10-3 and TRBJ1-3, with a weak D call TRBD1 (6 bases). Looked up from germline, CDR1 is ENHRY and CDR2 is SYGVKD. The CDR3 loop spans 14 amino acids. V was cut by 7 bases and J by 4 bases, with 14 bases left in between. The CDR3 sequence is CAITADSGGNTIYF. Here the CDR3 DNA reads TGTGCCATCACTGCGGACAGTGGGGGAAACACCATATATTTT.

The chain has TRBV12-5 and TRBJ2-5; 11 bases map to TRBD2. J was trimmed by 4 bases and V by 1 base; bases with no gene match: 2. The germline CDR1 and CDR2 sequences are LGHNT and FRNRAP. The CDR3 is 15 residues long. Here the CDR3 reads CASGLGLAGRETQYF. For the CDR3, the DNA is TGTGCTAGTGGTTTGGGACTAGCGGGAAGAGAGACCCAGTACTTC.